The present T cell receptor (beta chain) was sequenced within a study of identical twins. Whole-study results and caveats: Fewer insertions were carried by abundant cord blood beta clonotypes, but none was seen in memory repertoires. There was more out-of-frame TCR alpha sharing in monozygotic twins than models estimated. Twins shared out-of-frame alpha sequences with excess low generation probability.

A universal primer site arose from template switching, and cDNA bore unique molecular identifiers. TCRdb reanalysed the 5' RACE reads using MiXCR and keeps one entry per CDR3 protein. This table has about 240,000 distinct CDR3 sequences, about 7.5% appearing once. About this clonotype: As yet, its antigen is unknown.

The CDR3 has 14 amino acids. Trimming shortened V by 4 bases and J by 3 bases, and 15 bases separated the two germline ends. The germline CDR1 and CDR2 sequences are SQVTM and ANQGSEA. These data were likewise used in another study, on yellow fever vaccine responses in identical twins.

The TCR was taken from a woman aged 18-29 years in good health. The sample consisted of CD8+ T cells sorted from blood. V and J are TRBV29-1 and TRBJ1-2, with TRBD1 as a possible D gene (5 bases). The CDR3 DNA reads as TGCAGCGTTGGCCCAATCGGGACGGACTATGGCTACACCTTC. It encodes CSVGPIGTDYGYTF. Full variable domain (missing parts from reference TRBV29-1 and TRBJ1-2): SAVISQKPSRDICQRGTSLTIQCQVDSQVTMMFWYRQQPGQSLTLIATANQGSEATYESGFVIDKFPISRPNLTFSTLTVSNMSPEDSSIYLCSVGPIGTDYGYTFGSGTRLTVV.